Presented here are 21 T cell receptor beta chains from one specimen sequenced in a study of blood T cell repertoires in COVID-19. Libraries were prepared by immunoSEQ multiplex PCR; TCRdb keeps only in-frame clonotypes and omits some of them. The sample lists around 37,000 clones; around 80% were seen once. Sample: peripheral blood. These receptors came from a man in his 60s with COVID-19, enrolled during active disease.

The V gene is TRBV19, the J gene TRBJ1-1, with D tentatively TRBD1 (6 bases). Germline lookup yields CDR1 LNHDA and CDR2 SQIVND (reference sequence). This CDR3 has 16 residues. The V end lost 6 bases, the J end lost 1 base, and 18 bases lay between the germline ends. The CDR3 nucleotides are TGTGCCAGTAGAACACCTCCGGGACATCAGAACACTGAAGCTTTCTTT. Its translation: CASRTPPGHQNTEAFF.

CDR3 residues: CASSPGTSGALGTDTQYF. For the CDR3, the DNA is TGTGCCAGCAGCCCCGGGACTAGCGGTGCTCTAGGCACAGATACGCAGTATTTT. V and J are TRBV11-3 and TRBJ2-3; TRBD2 aligns across 11 bases. The trim removed 5 bases at V and 1 base at J, leaving 11 bases unmatched. CDR3 length: 18 amino acids. Per germline, CDR1 SGHNT and CDR2 YENEEA.

This clone was seen only once. The chain employs TRBV7-8 and TRBJ2-1; D is possibly TRBD1 (7 bases). CDR3 length: 15 amino acids. V lost 2 bases, J lost 6 bases, and 14 bases lay in between. Germline V gives CDR1 SGHVS, CDR2 FQNEAQ. The CDR3, as DNA: TGTGCCAGCAGCTTATCAGGGGGGATCCCCAATGAGCAGTTCTTC. Encoded protein: CASSLSGGIPNEQFF.

This clone was detected a few times. CDR3 in DNA: TGTGCCAGCAGCTTAGCAGGTGGACAACTGAACACTGAAGCTTTCTTT. Translation: CASSLAGGQLNTEAFF. The V and J genes are TRBV7-9 and TRBJ1-1, with a possible D match to TRBD1 (5 bases). Trimming removed 0 bases at V and 0 bases at J, with 11 bases between. The CDR3 runs to 16 residues. Per germline, CDR1 SEHNR and CDR2 FQNEAQ (reference sequence). Variable domain in full (rest from reference TRBV7-9 and TRBJ1-1): DTGVSQNPRHKITKRGQNVTFRCDPISEHNRLYWYRQTLGQGPEFLTYFQNEAQLEKSRLLSDRFSAERPKGSFSTLEIQRTEQGDSAMYLCASSLAGGQLNTEAFFGQGTRLTVV.

The sample holds one count of this clone. The chain carries TRBV7-2 and TRBJ2-1; no reliable D call. In germline, CDR1 is SGHTA, CDR2 FQGNSA. CDR3 length equals 14 residues. Trimming stripped 1 base from V and 5 bases from J, with 9 bases between. For the CDR3, the DNA is TGTGCCAGCAGCTTAGGTTCCATCAACAATGAGCAGTTCTTC. Translation: CASSLGSINNEQFF.

The chain couples TRBV3-1 (or the pseudogene TRBV3-2) to TRBJ1-1, with D tentatively TRBD1 (6 bases). The CDR3 is 13 amino acids. Germline V gives CDR1 LGHDT, CDR2 YNNKEL (reference sequence). Trimming shortened V by 5 bases and J by 5 bases, and 12 bases separated the two germline ends. In nucleotides, the CDR3 is TGTGCCAGCAGCTTCAGGGGTGGAACTGAAGCTTTCTTT. This sequence encodes CASSFRGGTEAFF.

The chain uses TRBV11-2 and TRBJ1-4; 8 bases are shared with TRBD1. CDR1 and CDR2 (germline): SGHAT, FQNNGV. Trimming took 1 base from V and 1 from J; bases not matched to a gene: 2. The CDR3 spans 16 residues. The chain's CDR3 is CASSLGDRGTNEKLFF. CDR3 DNA: TGTGCCAGCAGCTTAGGCGACAGGGGAACTAATGAAAAACTGTTTTTT. Full variable domain (outside the CDR3, taken from reference TRBV11-2 and TRBJ1-4): EAGVAQSPRYKIIEKRQSVAFWCNPISGHATLYWYQQILGQGPKLLIQFQNNGVVDDSQLPKDRFSAERLKGVDSTLKIQPAKLEDSAVYLCASSLGDRGTNEKLFFGSGTQLSVL.

V gene TRBV11-2 combines with J gene TRBJ2-5; 9 bases align to TRBD1. Trimming at V came to 5 bases and at J to 4 bases, leaving 8 bases not matched to a gene. The CDR3 has 15 amino acids. In germline, CDR1 is SGHAT, CDR2 FQNNGV. The CDR3 nucleotides read TGTGCCAGCAGCACCCGGACAGGGGTTGGAGAGACCCAGTACTTC. It yields the protein CASSTRTGVGETQYF.

The V and J genes are TRBV28 and TRBJ1-2; 9 bases align to TRBD1. This CDR3 contains 12 residues. Germline CDR1 MDHEN, CDR2 SYDVKM. V was clipped by 5 bases and J by 6 bases; unmatched bases: 1. The chain's CDR3 is CASSRTGDGYTF. The CDR3 DNA reads as TGTGCCAGCAGTCGGACAGGGGATGGCTACACCTTC.

The chain employs TRBV5-6 and TRBJ2-1; no firm D call. The CDR3 spans 15 residues. CDR1 and CDR2 from the germline V gene are SGHDT and YYEEEE. Trimming took 3 bases from V and 1 from J, leaving 11 bases between them. The CDR3 reads CASSSYDTSYNEQFF. CDR3 sequence (DNA): TGTGCCAGCAGCTCCTACGACACTTCCTACAATGAGCAGTTCTTC. The whole variable domain, remainder taken from reference TRBV5-6 and TRBJ2-1, is DAGVTQSPTHLIKTRGQQVTLRCSPKSGHDTVSWYQQALGQGPQFIFQYYEEEERQRGNFPDRFSGHQFPNYSSELNVNALLLGDSALYLCASSSYDTSYNEQFFGPGTRLTVL.

This chain connects TRBV2 to TRBJ1-6; TRBD1 is a possible D gene (6 bases). Looked up from germline, CDR1 is SNHLY and CDR2 is FYNNEI. The CDR3 covers 14 residues. With 1 base removed from V and 7 bases from J, the gap between germline ends came to 8 bases. CDR3 coding DNA: TGTGCCAGCAGTGAAGGACAGGTCAATTCACCCCTCCACTTT. This gives the protein CASSEGQVNSPLHF.

This rearrangement joins TRBV21-1 to TRBJ2-2; TRBD2, as called in the table, went unchecked against the DNA. TRBV21-1 counts as a pseudogene. CDR3 length equals 22 residues. The CDR3 spells CASSNGPIKTSGRAANTGELFF. The DNA of the CDR3 is TGTGCCAGCAGCAACGGCCCAATTAAGACTAGCGGGAGGGCGGCGAACACCGGGGAGCTGTTTTTT.

The chain employs TRBV24-1 and TRBJ1-2; TRBD1 aligns across 12 bases. Germline CDR1 is KGHDR and CDR2 is SFDVKD. The V and J ends lost 4 bases and 6 bases, in that order; junction bases with no gene match: 5. CDR3 length: 15 residues. CDR3 region: CATSEGTGGVDGYTF. CDR3 DNA sequence: TGTGCCACCAGTGAGGGGACAGGGGGCGTTGATGGCTACACCTTC.

J is TRBJ2-7 and V is TRBV27, with D maybe TRBD1 (6 bases). Germline loops: CDR1 MNHEY, CDR2 SMNVEV (reference sequence). This CDR3 is 12 amino acids long. Deletions cut 9 bases from V and 12 bases from J, with 21 bases between. CDR3 sequence: CASRSGAYGLYF. Here the CDR3 DNA reads TGTGCCAGTCGTTCAGGGGCGTATGGATTGTACTTC.

The J gene is TRBJ1-3, the V gene TRBV30, with a weak D call TRBD1 (6 bases). The length of the CDR3 is 14 residues. V was shortened by 2 bases and J by 3 bases, with 11 bases between the two germline ends. Germline-derived CDR1 and CDR2 are GTSNPN and SVGIG (reference sequence). The CDR3 protein is CAWSTTGNGNTIYF. CDR3 nucleotide sequence: TGTGCCTGGAGTACCACAGGGAATGGAAACACCATATATTTT.

The CDR3 DNA follows: TGTGCCAGCAGCCAAGATCGCGGCACCGGGGAGCTGTTTTTT. Encoded protein: CASSQDRGTGELFF. V is TRBV3-1 (or the pseudogene TRBV3-2) and J is TRBJ2-2; D remains ambiguous. Germline V CDR1 and CDR2: LGHDT, YNNKEL (reference sequence). This CDR3 has 14 residues. The ends were cut back, 0 bases at V and 4 bases at J, with 6 bases in the middle.

The CDR3 bases are TGCGCCAGCAGCCAATTACCGGGACAGGGGTCGGGCACTGAAGCTTTCTTT. Translation: CASSQLPGQGSGTEAFF. This sequence joins TRBV4-3 and TRBJ1-1; 10 bases match TRBD1. The germline CDR1 and CDR2 sequences are LGHNA and YSLEER. V was clipped by 2 bases and J by 4 bases; unmatched bases: 10. The CDR3 runs 17 residues.

The chain has TRBV6-5 and TRBJ2-7; possibly TRBD2 for D (5 bases). The CDR3 is 13 residues long. Between the trimmed V and J ends, which lost 0 bases and 4 bases, there was a span of 7 bases. CDR1 and CDR2 (germline): MNHEY, SVGAGI. The CDR3 DNA is TGTGCCAGCAGTTACTCGAGAGGGTACGAGCAGTACTTC. Protein sequence: CASSYSRGYEQYF.

The gene calls are TRBV7-3 and TRBJ2-6; D is possibly TRBD1 (5 bases). With 4 bases removed from V and 3 bases from J, the gap between germline ends came to 10 bases. The germline CDR1 and CDR2 sequences are SGHTA and FQGTGA. The CDR3 has 15 residues. The CDR3 loop reads CASSSQASGANVLTF. The CDR3 region has the DNA TGTGCCAGCAGCTCACAGGCGAGTGGGGCCAACGTCCTGACTTTC.

The J gene is TRBJ2-2, the V gene TRBV3-1 (or the pseudogene TRBV3-2); weak D call: TRBD2 (6 bases). Germline V CDR1 and CDR2: LGHDT, YNNKEL (reference sequence). The V end lost 1 base, the J end lost 5 bases, and 17 bases lay between the germline ends. The CDR3 spans 17 residues. The CDR3 loop reads CASSQGRSGVGTGELFF. As DNA, the CDR3 is TGTGCCAGCAGCCAAGGCCGCTCGGGGGTGGGGACCGGGGAGCTGTTTTTT.

The chain couples TRBV2 to TRBJ1-2; 10 bases are a match to TRBD1. The CDR3 is made up of 14 amino acids. The germline CDR1 and CDR2 sequences are SNHLY and FYNNEI. Trimming took 4 bases from V and 5 from J; bases not matched to a gene: 4. The CDR3 here is CASSGRQGAYGYTF. In DNA form, the CDR3 reads TGTGCCAGCAGTGGTAGACAGGGGGCTTATGGCTACACCTTC. Looking up the rest from reference TRBV2 and TRBJ1-2 gives the full variable domain: EPEVTQTPSHQVTQMGQEVILRCVPISNHLYFYWYRQILGQKVEFLVSFYNNEISEKSEIFDDQFSVERPDGSNFTLKIRSTKLEDSAMYFCASSGRQGAYGYTFGSGTRLTVV.